These 18 T cell receptor beta chains were sequenced from one sample in a study of neoadjuvant anti-PD-1 for oral cavity cancer. This table comes from immunoSEQ multiplex PCR, and its TCRdb copy is limited to in-frame clones, with some not included. The data hold approximately 12,000 clones, with 64% observed a single time. The source was tumor tissue, collected before nivolumab (anti-PD-1) treatment. These receptors all come from a person aged 35 to 85 with oral cavity squamous cell carcinoma. The donor label of this sample is uncertain.

This chain uses TRBV10-3 with TRBJ2-3, with TRBD2 matching over 8 bases. The CDR3 covers 14 residues. Germline V gene data show CDR1 as ENHRY and CDR2 as SYGVKD. J lost 0 bases, V lost 6 bases, and 2 bases had no gene match. The CDR3 nucleotides read TGTGCCATCAGACGGGAGGGTAGCACAGATACGCAGTATTTT. Its translation is CAIRREGSTDTQYF.

The chain uses TRBV7-9 and TRBJ2-1, with 7 nucleotides matching TRBD2. There are 16 residues in the CDR3. Germline V gene lookup returns CDR1 SEHNR and CDR2 FQNEAQ (reference sequence). V lost 4 bases and J lost 9; bases outside the gene matches: 15. CDR3 coding DNA: TGTGCCAGCAGCTACGTTCCGGGACTACATGCCGGTGAGCAGTTCTTC. It is translated as CASSYVPGLHAGEQFF.

V and J are TRBV28 and TRBJ1-1, with D perhaps matching TRBD1 (5 bases). Germline values: CDR1 MDHEN, CDR2 SYDVKM. Trimming pared 7 bases from V and 1 base from J, leaving 16 bases between. The CDR3 covers 15 residues. The CDR3 here is CASISGGRWNTEAFF. In DNA, the CDR3 is TGTGCCAGCATCTCCGGGGGACGGTGGAACACTGAAGCTTTCTTT.

This clone was seen just once. This sequence joins TRBV6-6 and TRBJ2-7, with D tentatively TRBD2 (6 bases). V dropped 5 bases and J dropped 6 bases, with 17 bases sitting between them. This CDR3 is built from 14 residues. Germline CDR1 MNHNY, CDR2 SVGAGI (reference sequence). CDR3 region: CASSLTSLGVEQYF. The CDR3 coding sequence is TGTGCCAGCAGTCTTACTAGCTTAGGTGTCGAGCAGTACTTC.

This clone was observed a few times. This chain uses TRBV18 with TRBJ1-5; TRBD1 aligns across 7 bases. This CDR3 has 13 amino acids. Germline V gene lookup returns CDR1 KGHSH and CDR2 LQKENI. The trim removed 5 bases at V and 4 bases at J, leaving 2 bases unmatched. The CDR3 protein is CASSGTENQPQHF. In nucleotides, the CDR3 is TGTGCCAGCTCAGGGACAGAGAATCAGCCCCAGCATTTT.

The J gene is TRBJ2-7, the V gene TRBV2, with 11 bases matching TRBD2. Germline-derived CDR1 and CDR2 are SNHLY and FYNNEI. V was clipped by 6 bases and J by 2 bases; unmatched bases: 6. The CDR3 length is 15 residues. The CDR3 DNA is TGTGCCAGCAGGGATAGCGGGAGGGCCCCCTACGAGCAGTACTTC. Translating gives CASRDSGRAPYEQYF.

The V and J genes are TRBV5-6 and TRBJ1-3; 9 bases map to TRBD1. The CDR3 has 16 residues. Germline CDR1 is SGHDT and CDR2 is YYEEEE. V dropped 3 bases and J dropped 4; count of bases not matched to a gene: 8. The CDR3 is CASSSIQGAGGNTIYF. The CDR3 region has the DNA TGTGCCAGCAGCTCGATACAGGGGGCGGGAGGAAACACCATATATTTT. The entire variable domain, with the rest obtained from reference TRBV5-6 and TRBJ1-3, is as follows: DAGVTQSPTHLIKTRGQQVTLRCSPKSGHDTVSWYQQALGQGPQFIFQYYEEEERQRGNFPDRFSGHQFPNYSSELNVNALLLGDSALYLCASSSIQGAGGNTIYFGEGSWLTVV.

The chain combines TRBV27 with TRBJ1-6, with no clear D. With 6 bases removed from V and 7 bases from J, the gap between germline ends came to 7 bases. The CDR3 runs to 12 residues. Germline CDR1 MNHEY, CDR2 SMNVEV (reference sequence). The CDR3 sequence is CASRPPNSPLHF. The CDR3 nucleotides are TGTGCCAGCAGGCCTCCGAATTCACCCCTCCACTTT.

The chain links TRBV11-2 to TRBJ1-6; D gene uncertain. Germline values: CDR1 SGHAT, CDR2 FQNNGV. The CDR3 runs to 17 residues. V was clipped by 1 base and J by 0 bases, with 10 bases between them. CDR3 in DNA: TGTGCCAGCAGCTTAGTGACGGGTAGCTCCTATAATTCACCCCTCCACTTT. This encodes CASSLVTGSSYNSPLHF.

The chain combines TRBV5-1 with TRBJ2-7; TRBD1 is a possible D gene (6 bases). CDR3 length: 18 residues. CDR1 and CDR2 from the germline V gene are SGHRS and YFSETQ. Deletions cut 1 base from V and 0 bases from J, with 20 bases between. Here the CDR3 reads CASSLRVRTVQSSYEQYF. The CDR3 coding sequence is TGCGCCAGCAGCTTGAGGGTAAGGACAGTCCAATCCTCCTACGAGCAGTACTTC.

This rearrangement joins TRBV11-1 to TRBJ1-6; possible D gene TRBD1, 6 bases. This CDR3 region has 16 residues. V gave up 3 bases and J gave up 4 bases, with 13 bases separating them. Germline CDR1 SGHAT, CDR2 FQDESV (reference sequence). The CDR3 spells CASSFPGHAYNSPLHF. The CDR3 nucleotides are TGTGCCAGCAGCTTCCCGGGACACGCGTATAATTCACCCCTCCACTTT.

V gene TRBV21-1 combines with J gene TRBJ1-3. TRBV21-1 is annotated as a pseudogene. The CDR3 extends over 16 amino acids. The CDR3 bases are TGTGCCAGCAGCAATAAGAAGGGGGGTGAAGGGAACACCATATATTTT. Translating it yields CASSNKKGGEGNTIYF.

The chain is built from TRBV13 and TRBJ2-6; D is ambiguous. This CDR3 has 15 residues. Germline V CDR1 and CDR2: PRHDT, FYEKMQ (reference sequence). The ends were cut back, 2 bases at V and 2 bases at J, with 7 bases in the middle. CDR3 DNA sequence: TGTGCCAGCAGCTTACTAGGGACTGGGGCCAACGTCCTGACTTTC. Translation: CASSLLGTGANVLTF.

This rearrangement joins TRBV5-1 to TRBJ2-4, with D perhaps matching TRBD1 (7 bases). Germline V lookup: CDR1 SGHRS, CDR2 YFSETQ. The CDR3 is 17 amino acids. V lost 0 bases to trimming and J lost 3 bases, with 16 bases between them. In DNA form, the CDR3 reads TGCGCCAGCAGCTTGGGCGGGACAGTGCCCAACAAAAACATTCAGTACTTC. Translation: CASSLGGTVPNKNIQYF.

This clone was counted only a few times. The rearrangement links TRBV5-8 to TRBJ1-5, with unresolved D. This CDR3 contains 16 residues. The germline gives CDR1 SGHTS, CDR2 YDEGEE. The V and J ends lost 0 bases and 1 base respectively, with 11 bases between them. The chain's CDR3 is CASSLVVPGSNQPQHF. The CDR3 bases are TGTGCCAGCAGCTTGGTGGTTCCGGGGAGCAATCAGCCCCAGCATTTT.

The chain uses TRBV5-1 and TRBJ1-4, with 11 bases that match TRBD1. Germline trimming cut 2 bases from V and 5 bases from J; bases unmatched to any gene: 5. Germline-derived CDR1 and CDR2 are SGHRS and YFSETQ. CDR3 length: 16 residues. DNA for the CDR3: TGCGCCAGCAGCTTATCAGGACAGGGGGCGAATGAAAAACTGTTTTTT. Translated: CASSLSGQGANEKLFF.

V gene TRBV7-3 combines with J gene TRBJ2-1; weak D call: TRBD2 (6 bases). This CDR3 is built from 18 residues. V gave up 1 base and J gave up 9 bases, with 25 bases separating them. The germline CDR1 and CDR2 sequences are SGHTA and FQGTGA. CDR3 sequence reads: CASSLKGGWGPGDFEQFF. The CDR3 nucleotides read TGTGCCAGCAGCTTAAAGGGAGGATGGGGTCCGGGAGATTTTGAGCAGTTCTTC.

This sequence joins TRBV5-1 and TRBJ2-1; tentatively, D is TRBD2 (7 bases). This CDR3 region has 17 residues. V was pared by 0 bases and J by 0 bases, with 13 bases between. Per the germline V gene, CDR1 is SGHRS and CDR2 is YFSETQ. The CDR3: CASSLVGGPSSYNEQFF. The CDR3, as DNA: TGCGCCAGCAGCTTGGTGGGGGGGCCGAGCTCCTACAATGAGCAGTTCTTC.